This T cell receptor beta chain was retrieved from a study of T cell clonotyping in hematopoietic cell transplantation. Study at large: Recipient samples before transplant were obtained post-cytoreduction. The study's findings and limits: After transplant, recipient diversity fell while pathologically expanded clonotypes grew through day 180. Broader posttransplant TCR repertoire diversity was predicted by graft donor and pretransplant recipient Inverse Simpson Index values.

The data were produced by immunoSEQ multiplex PCR, yet TCRdb's version contains in-frame clones alone and is incomplete. The table records some 700 clones, around 50% of them present only once. Notes on this clone: Its antigen is undetermined.

Sample time point: recipient sample about 28 days before transplant, after cytoreduction. Blood collection times were about day -28 and days 30, 100, 180 posttransplant. This TCR was sampled from a man in his fifties with myelofibrosis. Some clones in this sample may be carry-over from other donors' samples. The sample was peripheral blood mononuclear cells, taken before stem cell transplant.

CDR3 bases: TGTGCCAGCAGTTACGCGGCGGGGGGGGATACGCAGTATTTT. It yields the protein CASSYAAGGDTQYF. This sequence joins TRBV6-6 and TRBJ2-3; 9 bases are shared with TRBD2. The CDR3 contains 14 residues. Germline values: CDR1 MNHNY, CDR2 SVGAGI (reference sequence). J gave up 6 bases and V 2 bases, and 3 bases lay outside the gene matches.